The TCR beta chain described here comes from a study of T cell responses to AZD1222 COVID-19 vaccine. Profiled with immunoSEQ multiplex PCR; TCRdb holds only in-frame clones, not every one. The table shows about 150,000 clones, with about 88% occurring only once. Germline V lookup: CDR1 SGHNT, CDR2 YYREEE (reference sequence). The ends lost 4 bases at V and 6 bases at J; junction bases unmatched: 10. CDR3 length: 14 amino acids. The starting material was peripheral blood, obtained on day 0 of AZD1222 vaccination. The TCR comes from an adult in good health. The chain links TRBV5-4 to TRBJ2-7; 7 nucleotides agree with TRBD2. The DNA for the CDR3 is TGTGCCAGCAGCAGCGGGACGCTGGGAAGCGAGCAGTACTTC. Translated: CASSSGTLGSEQYF.